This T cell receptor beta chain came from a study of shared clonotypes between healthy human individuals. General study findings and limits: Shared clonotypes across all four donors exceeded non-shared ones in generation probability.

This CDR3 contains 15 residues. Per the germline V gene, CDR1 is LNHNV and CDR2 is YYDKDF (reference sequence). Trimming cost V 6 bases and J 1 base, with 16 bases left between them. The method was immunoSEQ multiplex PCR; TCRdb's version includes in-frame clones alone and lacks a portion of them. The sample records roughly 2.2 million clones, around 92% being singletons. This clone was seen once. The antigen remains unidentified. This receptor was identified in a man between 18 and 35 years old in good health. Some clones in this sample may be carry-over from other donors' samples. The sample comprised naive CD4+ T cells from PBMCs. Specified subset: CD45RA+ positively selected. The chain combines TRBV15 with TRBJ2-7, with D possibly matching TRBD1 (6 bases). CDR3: CATRREQGQSYEQYF. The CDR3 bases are TGTGCCACCAGACGCGAACAAGGACAGTCCTACGAGCAGTACTTC.